These T cell receptor beta chains were read from a single sample in a study of Ad26.COV2.S vaccination and SARS-CoV-2 variants. Profiling relied on immunoSEQ multiplex PCR, and the TCRdb table lists in-frame clones only, not all of them. The sample contains roughly 680,000 clones, roughly 90% of which appear only once. The sample here was peripheral blood, taken in a trial of Ad26.COV2.S vaccine versus placebo. The receptors here all came from a person between 18 and 65 years old who received the Ad26.COV2.S COVID-19 vaccine or a placebo. Both conserved end residues are part of each CDR3. D genes are given only for firm matches. Not every row has a clone size; where given, it reads once, few, many or a size class.

clone_size	d_call	v_call	j_call	cdr3_nt	cdr3_aa
NA	TRBD1	TRBV6-6	TRBJ1-5	TGTGCCAGCAGTTCCCGACAGGGAGGCAATCAGCCCCAGCATTTT	CASSSRQGGNQPQHF
NA	NA	TRBV3-1/TRBV3-2	TRBJ1-2	TGTGCCAGCAGCCAAGTGGGGATCTCCTATGGCTACACCTTC	CASSQVGISYGYTF
NA	NA	TRBV4-1	TRBJ2-1	TGCGCCAGCAGCCAGCTAGGAGCAAGCTCCTACAATGAGCAGTTCTTC	CASSQLGASSYNEQFF
NA	NA	TRBV6-5	TRBJ2-7	TGTGCCAGCAGCCGGGACTCCTTTAGCTCCTACGAGCAGTACTTC	CASSRDSFSSYEQYF
once	NA	TRBV11-1	TRBJ2-5	TGTGCCAGCAGCTTAAATGTCGAAGAGACCCAGTACTTC	CASSLNVEETQYF
NA	NA	TRBV9	TRBJ2-1	TGTGCCAGCAGCGTAGCAGGAAGGGGCCCAGAGCAGTTCTTC	CASSVAGRGPEQFF
NA	TRBD2	TRBV7-2	TRBJ2-1	TGTGCCAGCAGCTTAGACGGGAGGGCCTCCTACAATGAGCAGTTCTTC	CASSLDGRASYNEQFF
NA	NA	TRBV15	TRBJ1-1	TGTGCCACCAGCAGAGATGAGGCCCGGGGGGACACTGAAGCTTTCTTT	CATSRDEARGDTEAFF
NA	TRBD1	TRBV27	TRBJ1-2	TGTGCCAGCAGTTCAGCAAACGACAGGGGCCTATCGGGCTACACCTTC	CASSSANDRGLSGYTF
NA	NA	TRBV6-2/TRBV6-3	TRBJ2-1	TGTGCCAGCAGTTTCACTCGAGCATACTCTGGTGAGCAGTTCTTC	CASSFTRAYSGEQFF
once	NA	TRBV11-2	TRBJ1-1	TGTGCCAGCAGCTTAGATCGGCGCGTCAGGGACACTGAAGCTTTCTTT	CASSLDRRVRDTEAFF
NA	NA	TRBV24-1	TRBJ2-1	TGTGCCACCAGTGACTCGGGACCGTTCCTCTCCTACAATGAGCAGTTCTTC	CATSDSGPFLSYNEQFF